This T cell receptor (beta chain) was documented in a study of identical twins. TCRdb re-called the 5' RACE reads through MiXCR, storing one row per CDR3 protein. The sample shows 640,000 or so distinct CDR3 sequences, 5.5% to 7.5% of them seen only once. This clonotype was found many times. The TCR sequence derives from a man between 18 and 35 years old in good health. The source material was naive T cells sorted from blood.

This CDR3 reads CSARAVDTGELFF. In DNA, the CDR3 is TGCAGTGCTAGAGCGGTGGACACCGGGGAGCTGTTTTTT. This chain uses TRBV20-1 with TRBJ2-2, with D uncertain. V dropped 1 base and J dropped 3 bases, with 6 bases sitting between them. Germline V gives CDR1 DFQATT, CDR2 SNEGSKA (reference sequence). CDR3 length: 13 residues.